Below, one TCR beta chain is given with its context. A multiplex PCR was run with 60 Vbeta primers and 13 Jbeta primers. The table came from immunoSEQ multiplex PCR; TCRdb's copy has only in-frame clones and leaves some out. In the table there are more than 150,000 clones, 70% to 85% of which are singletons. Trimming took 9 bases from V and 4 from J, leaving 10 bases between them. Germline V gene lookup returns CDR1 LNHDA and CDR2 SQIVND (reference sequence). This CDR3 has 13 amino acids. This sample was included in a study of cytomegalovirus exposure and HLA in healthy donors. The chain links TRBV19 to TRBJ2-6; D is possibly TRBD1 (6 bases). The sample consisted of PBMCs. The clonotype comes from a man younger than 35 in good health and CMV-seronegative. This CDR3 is CASRTAGANVLTF. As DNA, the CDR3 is TGTGCCAGCCGGACAGCCGGGGCCAACGTCCTGACTTTC.